These T cell receptor beta chains were read from a single sample in a study of regulatory T cells in long-lasting Graves disease. A single record per CDR3 protein comes from TCRdb applying MiXCR to the multiplex PCR reads. The sample yields some 300,000 distinct CDR3 sequences, roughly a fifth seen once. Sequenced material: peripheral blood mononuclear cells (PBMCs), taken when the disease was refractory, from a patient treated with antithyroid drugs. Source of these receptors: a female donor with Graves disease. CDR3s include the opening cysteine and the closing phenylalanine or tryptophan. Fields, in order: D gene, V gene, clone size, J gene, CDR3 DNA, CDR3 protein. D genes are given only for firm matches. Clone sizes are given selectively: once, few, many, or a class where the clone is expanded.

>TRBD2|TRBV28|few|TRBJ2-7
TGTGCCAGCAGTTATAGACTAGCGTGGGAGCAGTACTTC
CASSYRLAWEQYF
>TRBD1|TRBV6-1|few|TRBJ1-5
TGTGCCAGCTGGGACAGTGTCAATCAGCCCCAGCATTTT
CASWDSVNQPQHF
>.|TRBV7-9|many|TRBJ1-2
TGTGCCAGCAGCCCCCGGGGAATGGGGGATCGGGGCTACACCTTC
CASSPRGMGDRGYTF
>.|TRBV5-1|many|TRBJ1-2
TGCGCCAGCAGCTTGGAGCCGGAAGATGGCTACACCTTC
CASSLEPEDGYTF
>.|TRBV7-8|.|TRBJ1-4
TGTGCCAGCAGCCCCGGAGGGTACACTAATGAAAAACTGTTTTTT
CASSPGGYTNEKLFF
>.|TRBV20-1|few|TRBJ2-7
TGCAGTGCTCCCCGCCGGGACCCCACCTACGAGCAGTACTTC
CSAPRRDPTYEQYF
>.|TRBV20-1|.|TRBJ1-5
TGCAGTGCTATCGGGCCCTATAGCAATCAGCCCCAGCATTTT
CSAIGPYSNQPQHF
>.|TRBV20-1|.|TRBJ2-5
TGCAGTGCTGAAACTTGGCCTCGAGAGACCCAGTACTTC
CSAETWPRETQYF
>.|TRBV5-1|.|TRBJ2-7
TGCGCCAGCAGCTTGGAGGGCCAGGGGGGACTCTACGAGCAGTACTTC
CASSLEGQGGLYEQYF
>TRBD1|TRBV6-2/TRBV6-3|few|TRBJ1-2
TGTGCCAGCAGTTACGAGACAGGGGCCGGCGGCTACACCTTC
CASSYETGAGGYTF
>.|TRBV5-1|.|TRBJ1-5
TGCGCCAGCAGCTTGGACCAAAATCAGCCCCAGCATTTT
CASSLDQNQPQHF
>.|TRBV28|many|TRBJ1-1
TGTGCCAGCAGTTTAATCTTGGGACGCATGAACACTGAAGCTTTCTTT
CASSLILGRMNTEAFF